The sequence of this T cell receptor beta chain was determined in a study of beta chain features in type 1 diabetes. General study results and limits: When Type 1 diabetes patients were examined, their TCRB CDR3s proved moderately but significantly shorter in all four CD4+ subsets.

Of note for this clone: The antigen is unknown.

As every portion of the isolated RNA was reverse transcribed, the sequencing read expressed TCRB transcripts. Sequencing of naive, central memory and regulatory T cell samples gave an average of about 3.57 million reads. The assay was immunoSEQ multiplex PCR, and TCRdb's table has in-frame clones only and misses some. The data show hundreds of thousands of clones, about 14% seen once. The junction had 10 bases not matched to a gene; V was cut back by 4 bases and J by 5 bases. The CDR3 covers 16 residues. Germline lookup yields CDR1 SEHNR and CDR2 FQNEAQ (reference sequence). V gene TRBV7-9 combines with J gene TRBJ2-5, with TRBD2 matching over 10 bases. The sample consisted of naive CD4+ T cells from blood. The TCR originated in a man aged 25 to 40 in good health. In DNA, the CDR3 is TGTGCCAGCAGCTCGCAAGGGACTAGCGTCGGGGAGACCCAGTACTTC. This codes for CASSSQGTSVGETQYF.